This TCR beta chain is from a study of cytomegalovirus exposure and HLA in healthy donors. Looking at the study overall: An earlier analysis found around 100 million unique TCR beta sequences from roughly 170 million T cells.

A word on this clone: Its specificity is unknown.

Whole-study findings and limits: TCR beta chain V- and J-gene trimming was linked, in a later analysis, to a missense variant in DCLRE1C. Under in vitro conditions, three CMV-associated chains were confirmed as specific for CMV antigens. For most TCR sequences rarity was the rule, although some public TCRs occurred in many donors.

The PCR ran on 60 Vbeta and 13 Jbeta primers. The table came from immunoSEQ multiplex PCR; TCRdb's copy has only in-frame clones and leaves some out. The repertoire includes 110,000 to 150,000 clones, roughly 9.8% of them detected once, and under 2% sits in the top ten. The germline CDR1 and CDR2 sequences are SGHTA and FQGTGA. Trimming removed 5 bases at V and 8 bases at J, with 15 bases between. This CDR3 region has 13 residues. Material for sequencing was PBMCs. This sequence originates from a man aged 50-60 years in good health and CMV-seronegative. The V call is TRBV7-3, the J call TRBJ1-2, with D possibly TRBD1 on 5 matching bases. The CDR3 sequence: CASSLGGSGGYTF. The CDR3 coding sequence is TGTGCCAGCAGCCTGGGGGGGTCTGGCGGCTACACCTTC.